This record covers a single T cell receptor (beta chain). Its matching antigen is unknown. These data are taken from a study of T cell responses to AZD1222 COVID-19 vaccine. The study, taken as a whole, reports: Seropositive status at baseline applied to only six AZD1222 recipients. Receipt of two AZD1222 doses was followed by a rise in Spike-specific TCR breadth and depth.

Profiled with immunoSEQ multiplex PCR; TCRdb holds only in-frame clones, not every one. The sample gives tens of thousands of clones, about 83% of which show up once; roughly 11% is in the top ten. The CDR3 consists of 13 residues. The V and J ends lost 6 bases and 4 bases respectively, with 12 bases between them. Germline lookup yields CDR1 MNHEY and CDR2 SVGAGI. The sample consisted of peripheral blood, taken 28 days after the second AZD1222 dose. This sequence was found in an adult who received the AZD1222 COVID-19 vaccine. This chain connects TRBV6-5 to TRBJ1-2; D not resolved. CDR3 in amino acids: CASSPTEPYGYTF. The CDR3 DNA is TGTGCCAGCAGCCCAACAGAGCCCTATGGCTACACCTTC.